This record looks at one T cell receptor (beta chain) sequence and its context. These data come from a study of blood T cell repertoires in COVID-19. The germline V and J ends were trimmed by 9 bases and 1 base, with 19 bases remaining between them. Germline V lookup: CDR1 SGHRS, CDR2 YFSETQ. This CDR3 has 16 residues. Sequencing was performed with immunoSEQ multiplex PCR; in TCRdb, only in-frame clones are kept and a portion is missing. The sample holds around 200,000 clones, about 88% seen once. Sequencing was carried out using PBMCs or T cells enriched from blood (not recorded which). The chain uses TRBV5-1 and TRBJ2-2, with TRBD1 as a possible D gene (5 bases). The receptor's source is a woman in her 30s who had been exposed to COVID-19. CDR3 bases: TGCGCCACCAGAACCACGGTAACAGGGAACACCGGGGAGCTGTTTTTT. Translated: CATRTTVTGNTGELFF.